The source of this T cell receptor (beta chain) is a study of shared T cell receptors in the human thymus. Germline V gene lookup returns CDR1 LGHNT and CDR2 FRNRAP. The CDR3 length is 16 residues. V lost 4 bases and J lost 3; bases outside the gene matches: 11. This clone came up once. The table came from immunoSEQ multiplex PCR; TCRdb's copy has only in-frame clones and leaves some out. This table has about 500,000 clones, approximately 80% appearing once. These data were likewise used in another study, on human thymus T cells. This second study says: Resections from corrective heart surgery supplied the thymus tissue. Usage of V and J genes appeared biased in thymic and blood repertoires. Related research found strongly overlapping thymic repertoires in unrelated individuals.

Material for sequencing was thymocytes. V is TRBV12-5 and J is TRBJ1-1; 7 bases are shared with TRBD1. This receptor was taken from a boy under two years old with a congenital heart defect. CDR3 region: CASGSDRALGDTEAFF. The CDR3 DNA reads TGTGCTAGTGGTTCCGACAGGGCCCTTGGGGACACTGAAGCTTTCTTT.